Listed below are T cell receptor beta chains from one sample, sequenced in a study of T cells in Graves' hyperthyroidism and ophthalmopathy. TCRdb redid the calling of the multiplex PCR reads with MiXCR, one entry per CDR3 protein. The repertoire includes around 380,000 distinct CDR3 sequences, less than 15% of them detected once, and around 20% sits in the top ten. Sequenced material: blood. The receptors shown here come from a man aged 30 to 39 with Graves' hyperthyroidism that later progressed to Graves' ophthalmopathy. Each CDR3 is given with its conserved first and last residue. The D gene is left open where the match is weak. Only some rows state a clone size, as once, few, many or a class for expanded clones.

j_call	cdr3_length	clone_size	d_call	v_call	cdr3_nt	cdr3_aa
TRBJ1-5	14	many	NA	TRBV6-1	TGTGCCAGCAAGAGAGATTATAGCAATCAGCCCCAGCATTTT	CASKRDYSNQPQHF
TRBJ1-6	15	many	TRBD1	TRBV28	TGTGCCAGCAGTTTCCGGGACAGGGTTAATTCACCCCTCCACTTT	CASSFRDRVNSPLHF
TRBJ2-3	16	NA	TRBD2	TRBV30	TGTGCCTGGAGTGTAGGACTAGCGGGGGGAAGGGATACGCAGTATTTT	CAWSVGLAGGRDTQYF
TRBJ1-5	12	many	NA	TRBV28	TGTGCCAGCAGACAGAGCAATCAGCCCCAGCATTTT	CASRQSNQPQHF
TRBJ2-5	16	many	TRBD1	TRBV12-3/TRBV12-4	TGTGCCAGCAGTGGGGGACAACAGGGGAAGGGGGAGACCCAGTACTTC	CASSGGQQGKGETQYF
TRBJ2-5	16	few	TRBD2	TRBV6-5	TGTGCCAGCAGTTTCTCTAGCGGGGGGGCCGGTGAGACCCAGTACTTC	CASSFSSGGAGETQYF
TRBJ2-7	17	many	TRBD1	TRBV6-5	TGTGCCAGCAGTTACTCGAGTTTCGGGACAGGGTCGTACGAGCAGTACTTC	CASSYSSFGTGSYEQYF
TRBJ2-7	15	many	NA	TRBV18	TGTGCCAGCTCACCACCGTCTAGAACAACCTACGAGCAGTACTTC	CASSPPSRTTYEQYF
TRBJ1-4	14	NA	NA	TRBV9	TGTGCCAGCAGCGCTGGGGGGGCCAGTGAAAAACTGTTTTTT	CASSAGGASEKLFF
TRBJ2-7	16	many	NA	TRBV6-5	TGTGCCAGCAGTTACTCGTTGACAGGGAGGTTCTACGAGCAGTACTTC	CASSYSLTGRFYEQYF
TRBJ1-1	16	few	NA	TRBV9	TGTGCCAGCAGCGTAGATAATTACGGAAAGAACACTGAAGCTTTCTTT	CASSVDNYGKNTEAFF
TRBJ2-1	14	NA	NA	TRBV19	TGTGCCAGTAGTATTAGGGACCCTGTATTAGGGCAGTTCTTC	CASSIRDPVLGQFF
TRBJ1-1	16	once	NA	TRBV11-2	TGCGCCAGCAGCCGCCCCGGGGGACAACTGAACACTGAAGCTTTCTTT	CASSRPGGQLNTEAFF
TRBJ2-1	15	few	NA	TRBV28	TGTGCCAGCAGTTCCCCTCCGATGGGGGCGGGTGAGCAGTTCTTC	CASSSPPMGAGEQFF
TRBJ1-5	13	NA	NA	TRBV29-1	TGCAGCGTTGCTGGTGATAGCAATCAGCCCCAGCATTTT	CSVAGDSNQPQHF
TRBJ2-3	12	NA	NA	TRBV12-3/TRBV12-4	TGTGCCAGCGGCTGGACGGGAGTAACGCAGTATTTT	CASGWTGVTQYF
TRBJ2-7	14	few	NA	TRBV20-1	TGCAGTGCTAGAGTGTCGGGGGATCGCTACGAGCAGTACTTC	CSARVSGDRYEQYF
TRBJ2-7	14	NA	NA	TRBV7-9	TGTGCCAGCAGCTTAGTCGGAGGGCAATACGAGCAGTACTTC	CASSLVGGQYEQYF
TRBJ2-3	15	NA	NA	TRBV2	TGTGCCAGCAAGGGCAAGGACCGACGCACAGATACGCAGTATTTT	CASKGKDRRTDTQYF
TRBJ2-3	12	many	NA	TRBV14	TGTGCCAGCAGCCAAGATAGTGATACGCAGTATTTT	CASSQDSDTQYF
TRBJ1-1	17	many	NA	TRBV18	TGTGCCAGCTCACCACTGCTTGCGGGGGAAGGGAACACTGAAGCTTTCTTT	CASSPLLAGEGNTEAFF
TRBJ2-7	16	NA	TRBD2	TRBV20-1	TGCAGTGCTAGAGTGGCCCGAGCGGGGAGCTCCTACGAGCAGTACTTC	CSARVARAGSSYEQYF
TRBJ2-3	13	NA	NA	TRBV10-1	TGCGCCAGCAGTAGAGAGGAACGGGATACGCAGTATTTT	CASSREERDTQYF
TRBJ2-7	14	many	NA	TRBV7-2	TGTGCCACCACCATAGCCGGGACAAATTACGAGCAGTACTTC	CATTIAGTNYEQYF
TRBJ2-5	14	NA	NA	TRBV11-3	TGTGCCAGCAGCTACACGAGGACAGAAGAGACCCAGTACTTC	CASSYTRTEETQYF
TRBJ2-7	13	NA	NA	TRBV6-1	TGTGCCAGCCGACCATCCGATCTCTACGAGCAGTACTTC	CASRPSDLYEQYF
TRBJ1-1	16	NA	NA	TRBV18	TGTGCCAGCTCACCGGAACAGGGAAGTTGGTACACTGAAGCTTTCTTT	CASSPEQGSWYTEAFF
TRBJ2-1	16	NA	NA	TRBV5-1	TGCGCCAGCAGCCCCACCTTAGGACAGATCTACAATGAGCAGTTCTTC	CASSPTLGQIYNEQFF
TRBJ1-6	13	few	NA	TRBV30	TGTGCCTGGTCGAGGGGGTATAATTCACCCCTCCACTTT	CAWSRGYNSPLHF
TRBJ1-5	15	many	NA	TRBV28	TGTGCCAGCAGACCGACAGGAAATAGCAATCAGCCCCAGCATTTT	CASRPTGNSNQPQHF
TRBJ2-2	12	NA	NA	TRBV12-3/TRBV12-4	TGTGCCAGCAATATGAACACCGGGGAGCTGTTTTTT	CASNMNTGELFF